This TCR beta chain was identified during a study of PD-1 blockade in mismatch repair-deficient tumors (dated by TCRdb to the late 2010s). Study-wide context: The trial enrolled just over 85 consecutive patients with some twelve mismatch repair-deficient cancer types between late 2013 and 2016, all previously treated and progressing. Deep sequencing of TCR CDR3 regions was used to track tumor-associated T cell clones in peripheral blood of patients responding to PD-1 blockade. Points the paper makes about the study in general: Tumor-resident clones, often undetectable in blood before treatment, expanded rapidly after pembrolizumab and then contracted, generally before radiologic responses. Of about seven peptides, a few triggered clonal expansion, producing 150 or so unique blood TCRs, of which about seven were also present in tumor, and every positive peptide came from a frameshift mutation.

Worth noting for this clone: Its antigen is not yet known. No qualities accompany the bases; no much larger clone lies one base away.

To prepare the library, the immunoSEQ multiplex PCR assay was applied. The original methods were these. A clone was classified as neoantigen-specific if the clone expanded significantly in response to the relevant peptide and did not expand significantly in response to any other peptide tested. What TCRdb holds here is the immuneACCESS table cut down to in-frame rearrangements. Part of the clones is not present; checked against another copy, under half of the missing clones reflect an unresolved V gene, and the others are unexplained. The V and J calls and clone size were taken over from that table, and D and trimming were inferred from the DNA. For this sample the table gives approximately 13,000 clones, of which around 80% were detected only once. The ten largest clonotypes hold around 24% of the sample. Based on the germline V gene, the CDR1 and CDR2 sequences are SGHRS and YFSETQ. Counted from cysteine to phenylalanine, this CDR3 has 13 amino acids. Only CDR3 DNA remains: 39 bases, in frame from the first base. V gives up 1 base and J gives up 5 bases, and the segment between their germline ends measures 9 bases.

Taken with the paper, the label for time point translates to: approximately eleven-day in vitro stimulation with candidate neoantigen peptide 4. For each enrolled patient, mismatch repair deficiency was established using either polymerase chain reaction or immunohistochemistry. TCR sequencing was carried out for a few patients who responded to pembrolizumab therapy. Seven or eight ELISpot-reactive candidate neoantigen peptides were each used in a roughly eleven-day in vitro stimulation before TCR sequencing. A control culture with no peptide was handled in the same way and served as the baseline for calculating clone fold changes. The phase II trial prospectively evaluated PD-1 blockade with pembrolizumab in advanced mismatch repair-deficient cancers, independent of tissue of origin.

The specimen comprised cells cultured in vitro, sampled from a patient treated with pembrolizumab. This chain joins TRBV5-1 to TRBJ1-1, and TRBD1 may be the D gene, going by 5 matching bases. This receptor was obtained from an adult with mismatch repair-deficient cancer. The CDR3 protein sequence reads: CASSLFGGTEAFF. The DNA is as follows: TGCGCCAGCAGCTTGTTTGGGGGAACTGAAGCTTTCTTT.